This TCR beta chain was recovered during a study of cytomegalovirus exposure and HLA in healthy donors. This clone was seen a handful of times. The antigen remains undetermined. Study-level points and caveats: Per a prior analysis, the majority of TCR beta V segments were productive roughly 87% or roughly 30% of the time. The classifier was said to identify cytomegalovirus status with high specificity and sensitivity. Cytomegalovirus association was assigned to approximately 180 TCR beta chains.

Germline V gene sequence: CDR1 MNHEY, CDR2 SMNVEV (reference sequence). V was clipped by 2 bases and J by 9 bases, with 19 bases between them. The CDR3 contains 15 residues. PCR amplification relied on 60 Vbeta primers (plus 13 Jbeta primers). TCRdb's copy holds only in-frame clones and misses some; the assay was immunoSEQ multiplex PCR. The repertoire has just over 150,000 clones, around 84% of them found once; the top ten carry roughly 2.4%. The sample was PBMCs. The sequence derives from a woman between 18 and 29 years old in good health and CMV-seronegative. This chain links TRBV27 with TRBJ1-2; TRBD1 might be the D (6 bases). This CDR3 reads CASSLTAGAARSYTF. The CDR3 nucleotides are TGTGCCAGCAGTTTAACAGCAGGGGCCGCCAGGAGCTACACCTTC.